This is a list of T cell receptor beta chains from one sample in a study of blood T cell repertoires in COVID-19. Produced via immunoSEQ multiplex PCR; TCRdb's table is partial and in-frame only. The sample carries around 140,000 clones, more than 80% recorded once. Sequencing input: PBMCs or T cells enriched from blood (not recorded which). The receptors originated from a middle-aged man who had recovered from COVID-19. Both conserved end residues are part of each CDR3. A D gene is named only where the DNA matches it firmly. The size entry is marked missing in some rows and otherwise reads once, few, many or a size class.

J gene,clone size,D gene,V gene,CDR3 protein,CDR3 DNA
TRBJ2-2,.,.,TRBV7-3,CASSLGLAGAGELFF,TGTGCCAGCAGCTTAGGGCTAGCCGGAGCCGGGGAGCTGTTTTTT
TRBJ2-1,.,.,TRBV7-3,CASSRPGNNEQFF,TGTGCCAGCAGTCGCCCCGGGAACAATGAGCAGTTCTTC
TRBJ2-5,few,.,TRBV4-2,CASSPAAGVGETQYF,TGTGCCAGCAGCCCTGCCGCAGGGGTAGGGGAGACCCAGTACTTC
TRBJ1-2,.,.,TRBV18,CASSPRSGDGYGYTF,TGTGCCAGCTCACCACGGTCCGGAGATGGCTATGGCTACACCTTC
TRBJ1-5,.,.,TRBV28,CASRPSVYQPQHF,TGTGCCAGCAGACCTTCGGTTTATCAGCCCCAGCATTTT
TRBJ1-3,.,.,TRBV28,CASTFWSSGNTIYF,TGTGCCAGCACCTTCTGGAGCTCTGGAAACACCATATATTTT
TRBJ1-2,.,.,TRBV4-3,CASSLAPRGDYGYTF,TGCGCCAGCAGCCTAGCCCCCCGGGGGGACTATGGCTACACCTTC
TRBJ2-1,.,.,TRBV7-3,CASSLMGTTSYNEQFF,TGTGCCAGCAGCTTAATGGGGACAACATCCTACAATGAGCAGTTCTTC
TRBJ2-1,.,TRBD2,TRBV9,CASSVLAGGLNEQFF,TGTGCCAGCAGCGTCCTAGCGGGGGGCCTCAATGAGCAGTTCTTC
TRBJ2-2,.,.,TRBV6-5,CASRGQRTGELFF,TGTGCCAGCAGGGGACAACGGACCGGGGAGCTGTTTTTT
TRBJ2-1,.,TRBD2,TRBV5-1,CASSLPGTNTEQFF,TGCGCCAGCAGCTTGCCCGGGACTAACACTGAGCAGTTCTTC
TRBJ1-3,once,TRBD1,TRBV20-1,CSASRRGQGSGNTIYF,TGCAGTGCTAGTCGGCGGGGACAGGGGTCTGGAAACACCATATATTTT
TRBJ1-5,once,TRBD1,TRBV5-5,CASSRDRIGPQHF,TGTGCCAGCAGCCGGGACAGGATAGGGCCCCAGCATTTT
TRBJ2-1,.,.,TRBV29-1,CSVEGGAIYNEQFF,TGCAGCGTTGAGGGGGGGGCGATCTACAATGAGCAGTTCTTC
TRBJ2-1,.,.,TRBV5-4,CASSLDREWDNEQFF,TGTGCCAGCAGCTTGGACAGGGAATGGGACAATGAGCAGTTCTTC
TRBJ1-3,.,.,TRBV4-3,CASSHNSGPGNTIYF,TGCGCCAGCAGCCATAACAGCGGACCTGGAAACACCATATATTTT
TRBJ2-1,.,TRBD1,TRBV4-1,CASSPRQGFYNEQFF,TGCGCCAGCAGCCCGAGACAGGGATTCTACAATGAGCAGTTCTTC
TRBJ2-5,.,.,TRBV11-2,CASRTIRRPQETQYF,TGTGCCAGCAGAACTATCCGCCGCCCTCAAGAGACCCAGTACTTC
TRBJ2-3,.,TRBD2,TRBV5-4,CASSLSGGSVTDTQYF,TGTGCCAGCAGCTTGAGCGGGGGCTCTGTCACAGATACGCAGTATTTT
TRBJ2-1,.,.,TRBV5-6,CASRLRGGRGEQFF,TGTGCCAGCAGACTCAGAGGGGGACGGGGTGAGCAGTTCTTC
TRBJ2-7,.,.,TRBV28,CASSLSGSGSSYEQYF,TGTGCCAGCAGTTTAAGCGGGTCGGGCTCCTCCTACGAGCAGTACTTC
TRBJ1-5,.,.,TRBV28,CVVAENNQPQHF,TGTGTAGTAGCCGAAAACAATCAGCCCCAGCATTTT
TRBJ1-2,.,.,TRBV12-3/TRBV12-4,CASRQAVRDGYTF,TGTGCCAGCAGACAGGCCGTTCGGGATGGCTACACCTTC
TRBJ1-5,few,TRBD1,TRBV7-2,CASSSRQGFSNQPQHF,TGTGCCAGCAGCTCACGACAGGGTTTCAGCAATCAGCCCCAGCATTTT
TRBJ2-5,.,.,TRBV9,CASSVVGGTGETQYF,TGTGCCAGCAGCGTAGTTGGCGGGACTGGAGAGACCCAGTACTTC
TRBJ2-1,.,TRBD2,TRBV18,CASSPLAPPREEQFF,TGTGCCAGCTCGCCACTAGCGCCCCCCCGAGAGGAGCAGTTCTTC
TRBJ1-2,.,TRBD1,TRBV6-2/TRBV6-3,CASSNRDSGYGYTF,TGTGCCAGCAGTAACCGGGACAGCGGCTATGGCTACACCTTC
TRBJ1-2,.,.,TRBV7-2,CASSLEGLRYGYTF,TGTGCCAGCAGCTTAGAAGGACTGCGCTATGGCTACACCTTC
TRBJ1-4,once,TRBD1,TRBV28,CATLDRGLEKLFF,TGTGCCACCCTAGACAGGGGGTTAGAAAAACTGTTTTTT
TRBJ1-2,.,.,TRBV28,CASNPLVDYGYTF,TGTGCCAGCAATCCGCTAGTCGACTATGGCTACACCTTC
TRBJ1-3,.,TRBD1,TRBV30,CAWSGGTGEGTGNTIYF,TGTGCCTGGAGTGGAGGGACAGGGGAAGGAACTGGAAACACCATATATTTT
TRBJ2-7,.,.,TRBV6-7,CASSYKRTEGTYEQYF,TGTGCCAGCAGTTACAAGCGGACAGAAGGCACCTACGAGCAGTACTTC
TRBJ2-1,.,TRBD2,TRBV14,CASSLLAGEYNEQFF,TGTGCCAGCAGCCTGCTAGCGGGAGAGTACAATGAGCAGTTCTTC
TRBJ1-2,.,.,TRBV4-1,CASSHPSGGYGYTF,TGCGCCAGCAGCCACCCCAGCGGGGGGTATGGCTACACCTTC
TRBJ1-3,once,.,TRBV7-2,CASSLGQYSGNTIYF,TGTGCCAGCAGCTTAGGACAGTACTCTGGAAACACCATATATTTT
TRBJ2-2,few,.,TRBV3-1/TRBV3-2,CASSLRTGVTGELFF,TGTGCCAGCAGCCTTCGGACGGGAGTTACCGGGGAGCTGTTTTTT
TRBJ2-7,.,TRBD1,TRBV30,CAWTRDRAPYEQYF,TGTGCCTGGACCCGGGACAGGGCACCCTACGAGCAGTACTTC